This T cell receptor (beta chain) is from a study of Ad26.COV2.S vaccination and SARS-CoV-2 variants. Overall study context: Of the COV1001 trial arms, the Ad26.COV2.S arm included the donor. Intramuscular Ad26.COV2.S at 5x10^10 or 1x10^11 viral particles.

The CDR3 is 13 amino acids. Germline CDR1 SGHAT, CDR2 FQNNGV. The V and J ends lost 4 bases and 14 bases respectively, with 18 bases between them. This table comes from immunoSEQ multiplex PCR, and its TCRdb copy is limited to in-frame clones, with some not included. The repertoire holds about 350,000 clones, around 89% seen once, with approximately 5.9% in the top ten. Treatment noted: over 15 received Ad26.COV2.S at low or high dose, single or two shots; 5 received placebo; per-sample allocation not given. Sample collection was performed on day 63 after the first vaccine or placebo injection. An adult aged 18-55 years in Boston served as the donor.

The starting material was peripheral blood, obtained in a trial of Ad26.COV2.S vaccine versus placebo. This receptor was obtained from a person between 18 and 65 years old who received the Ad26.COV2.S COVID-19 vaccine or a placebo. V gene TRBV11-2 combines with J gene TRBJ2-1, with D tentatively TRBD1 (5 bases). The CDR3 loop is CASSSSGARTEFF. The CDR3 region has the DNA TGTGCCAGCAGCTCAAGTGGGGCTCGAACAGAGTTCTTC.